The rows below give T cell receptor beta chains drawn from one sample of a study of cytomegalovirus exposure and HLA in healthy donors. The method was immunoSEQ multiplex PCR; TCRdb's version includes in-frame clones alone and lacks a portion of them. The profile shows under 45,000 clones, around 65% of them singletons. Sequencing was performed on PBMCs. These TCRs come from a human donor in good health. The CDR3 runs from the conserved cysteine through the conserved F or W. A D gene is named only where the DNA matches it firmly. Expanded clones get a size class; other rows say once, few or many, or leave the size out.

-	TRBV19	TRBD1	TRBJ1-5	TGTGCCAGCGGACAGGGCAATCAGCCCCAGCATTTT	CASGQGNQPQHF
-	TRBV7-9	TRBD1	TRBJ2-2	TGTGCCAGCAGGTCAGGGGGAGATTACACCGGGGAGCTGTTTTTT	CASRSGGDYTGELFF
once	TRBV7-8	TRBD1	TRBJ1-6	TGTGCCAGCAGCTTAGAGGGCAGGGGGCCTTCACCCCTCCACTTT	CASSLEGRGPSPLHF
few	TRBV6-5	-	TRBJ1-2	TGTGCCAGCAGTTACGCCGGGGTCTATGGCTACACCTTC	CASSYAGVYGYTF
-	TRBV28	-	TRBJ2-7	TGTGCCAGCCGGACAGTTGGCAACGAGCAGTACTTC	CASRTVGNEQYF
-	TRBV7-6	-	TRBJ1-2	TGTGCCAGCAGCTTAGCGCCAGGAGGCTATGGCTACACCTTC	CASSLAPGGYGYTF
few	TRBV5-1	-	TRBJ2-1	TGCGCCAGCAGCTTGAATTACGGGAGAGGTGAGCAGTTCTTC	CASSLNYGRGEQFF
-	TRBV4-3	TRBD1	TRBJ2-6	TGCGCCAGCAGCCAAGGCGTAGGGACAGGCGGACATGGAGGGGCCAACGTCCTGACTTTC	CASSQGVGTGGHGGANVLTF
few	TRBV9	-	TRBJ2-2	TGTGCCAGCAGCGTAGACGGGGAAAGGACCGGGGAGCTGTTTTTT	CASSVDGERTGELFF
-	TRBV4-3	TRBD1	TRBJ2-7	TGCGCCAGCAGCCACCGGACAGGGACCTACGAGCAGTACTTC	CASSHRTGTYEQYF
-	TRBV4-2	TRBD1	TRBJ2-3	TGTGCCAGCAGCGCCGACGGGACAGGCTGGCGTACGCAGTATTTT	CASSADGTGWRTQYF
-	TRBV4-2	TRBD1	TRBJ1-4	TGTGCCAGCAGCCGGCTCCAGGGGACAGGGCACGAAAAACTGTTTTTT	CASSRLQGTGHEKLFF
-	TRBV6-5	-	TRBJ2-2	TGTGCCAGGAGTCCGACCGGGGAGCTGTTTTTT	CARSPTGELFF
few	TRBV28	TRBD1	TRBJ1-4	TGTGCCAGCAGATCCGTTGGGACAGGGACGACTAATGAAAAACTGTTTTTT	CASRSVGTGTTNEKLFF
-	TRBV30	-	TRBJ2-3	TGTGCCTGGAGTGGGACAACCCTTAAAGATACGCAGTATTTT	CAWSGTTLKDTQYF
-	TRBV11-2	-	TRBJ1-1	TGTGCCAGCACCCTGAGGGGGTTCCGTGGTGAAGCTTTCTTT	CASTLRGFRGEAFF
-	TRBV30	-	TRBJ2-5	TGTGCCTGGAGTGTGACCTGGCACGGAGGGTACCAAGAGACCCAGTACTTC	CAWSVTWHGGYQETQYF
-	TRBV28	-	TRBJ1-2	TGTGCCAGCAGTCCTCAGGGGAGGGTGGGGGGCTACACCTTC	CASSPQGRVGGYTF
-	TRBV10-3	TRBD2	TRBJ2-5	TGTGCCACCAGACTAGCGGGGGGAGCGGAGACCCAGTACTTC	CATRLAGGAETQYF
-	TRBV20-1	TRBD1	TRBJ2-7	TGCAGTGCTAGGGGACAGGGCGAGCAGTACTTC	CSARGQGEQYF
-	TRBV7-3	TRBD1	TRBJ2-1	TGTGCCAGCAGCCCGAAGGGGGCAGAATACAATGAGCAGTTCTTC	CASSPKGAEYNEQFF
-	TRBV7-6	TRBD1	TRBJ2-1	TGTGCCAGCAGCTTAGGGACAGGGGGAATCGATGAGCAGTTCTTC	CASSLGTGGIDEQFF
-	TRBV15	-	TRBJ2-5	TGTGCCACCAGCACCAAGCAAGGGGTAGAGACCCAGTACTTC	CATSTKQGVETQYF
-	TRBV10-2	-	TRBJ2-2	TGCGCCAGCACGGCAGGGGCCGGGGAGCTGTTTTTT	CASTAGAGELFF
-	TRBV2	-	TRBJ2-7	TGTGCCAGCGGCCAGAATAAAAACGAGCAGTACTTC	CASGQNKNEQYF
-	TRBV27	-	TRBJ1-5	TGTGCCAGCAGTCCACGGACAGCCACAGGGAGGCCCCAGCATTTT	CASSPRTATGRPQHF
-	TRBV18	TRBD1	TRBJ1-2	TGTGCCAGCTCATCTTGGGACAGCGGAACCTATGGCTACACCTTC	CASSSWDSGTYGYTF
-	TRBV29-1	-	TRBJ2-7	TGCAGCGCCGGAGGTAATCCTATCGAGCAGTACTTC	CSAGGNPIEQYF
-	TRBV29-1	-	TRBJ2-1	TGCAGCGTTACCCCCCCGGACAAGACCTACAATGAGCAGTTCTTC	CSVTPPDKTYNEQFF
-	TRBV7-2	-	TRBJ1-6	TGTGCCAGCAGCTTAAGCCCTTATCCACCCCTCCACTTT	CASSLSPYPPLHF
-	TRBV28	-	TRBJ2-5	TGTGCCAGCGGCGGGAATAAAGAGACCCAGTACTTC	CASGGNKETQYF
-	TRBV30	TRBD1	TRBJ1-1	TGTGCCTGGAGATTGACAGGGGAAGCTTTCTTT	CAWRLTGEAFF
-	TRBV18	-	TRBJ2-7	TGTGCCAGCTCACCACCTTCCGTCGGACAGAACTACGAGCAGTACTTC	CASSPPSVGQNYEQYF
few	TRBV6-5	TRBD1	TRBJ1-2	TGTGCCAGCAGACCCGACAGGGGGCCTGGCTATGGCTACACCTTC	CASRPDRGPGYGYTF
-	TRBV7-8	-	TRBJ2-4	TGTGCCAGCAGCTTAGTGGGCCGGGGAGCCAAAAACATTCAGTACTTC	CASSLVGRGAKNIQYF
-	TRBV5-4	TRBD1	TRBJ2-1	TGTGCCAGCGGAGACAGGGGCTATGAGCAGTTCTTC	CASGDRGYEQFF
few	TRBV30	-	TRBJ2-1	TGTGCCTGGAGTGCCTCCAATGAGCAGTTCTTC	CAWSASNEQFF
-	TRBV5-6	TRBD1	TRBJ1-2	TGTGCCAGCAGCTTGGTGGGACAGGGTAGCGATGGCTACACCTTC	CASSLVGQGSDGYTF
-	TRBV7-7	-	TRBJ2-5	TGTGCTAGCAGCCCCCCAGGGGACGGAGAGACCCAGTACTTC	CASSPPGDGETQYF
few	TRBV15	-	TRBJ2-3	TGTGCCACCAGCAGAGGCCGGGAACGCACAGATACGCAGTATTTT	CATSRGRERTDTQYF
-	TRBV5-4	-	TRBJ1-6	TGTGCCAGCAGCTTACCAGGACAGCCTTTCTCCCTCCACTTT	CASSLPGQPFSLHF
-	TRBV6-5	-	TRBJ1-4	TGTGCCAGCAGTCGAAGGGGTGTCCGTGAAAAACTGTTTTTT	CASSRRGVREKLFF
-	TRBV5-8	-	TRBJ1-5	TGTGCCAGCAGCTTGGGACAGAGGAATCAGCCCCAGCATTTT	CASSLGQRNQPQHF
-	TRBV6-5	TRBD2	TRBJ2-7	TGTGCCAGCTTCCTAGCGGGGGGTATCGGCGAGCAGTACTTC	CASFLAGGIGEQYF
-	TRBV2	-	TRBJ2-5	TGTGCCAGCATGGGTATCGGGGGGACACAAGAGACCCAGTACTTC	CASMGIGGTQETQYF
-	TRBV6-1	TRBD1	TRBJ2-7	TGTGCCAGCAGTTCGACAGGGGTCCTCTCCTACGAGCAGTACTTC	CASSSTGVLSYEQYF
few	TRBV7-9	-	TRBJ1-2	TGTGCCAGCAGCTTGGAAGGGGTTGGCTACACCTTC	CASSLEGVGYTF
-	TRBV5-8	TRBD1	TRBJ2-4	TGTGCCAGCAGCACGGGACAGTCCAACATTCAGTACTTC	CASSTGQSNIQYF
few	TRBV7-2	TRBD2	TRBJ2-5	TGTGCCAGCAGCAACCAGCGGGGGCGGGGGGAGACCCAGTACTTC	CASSNQRGRGETQYF
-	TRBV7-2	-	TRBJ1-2	TGTGCCAGCAGCTTAGTGGAGGGGAACTATGGCTACACCTTC	CASSLVEGNYGYTF
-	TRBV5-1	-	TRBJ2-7	TGCGCCAGCAGCTTACTACAGGGAAGTCACGAGCAGTACTTC	CASSLLQGSHEQYF
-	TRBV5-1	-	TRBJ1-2	TGCGCCAGCAGCTTGGAGGCAGATTCACTATCGGGCTATGGCTACACCTTC	CASSLEADSLSGYGYTF
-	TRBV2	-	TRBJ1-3	TGTGCCAGCACTGAGTCGAGCATCTCCTCTGGAAACACCATATATTTT	CASTESSISSGNTIYF